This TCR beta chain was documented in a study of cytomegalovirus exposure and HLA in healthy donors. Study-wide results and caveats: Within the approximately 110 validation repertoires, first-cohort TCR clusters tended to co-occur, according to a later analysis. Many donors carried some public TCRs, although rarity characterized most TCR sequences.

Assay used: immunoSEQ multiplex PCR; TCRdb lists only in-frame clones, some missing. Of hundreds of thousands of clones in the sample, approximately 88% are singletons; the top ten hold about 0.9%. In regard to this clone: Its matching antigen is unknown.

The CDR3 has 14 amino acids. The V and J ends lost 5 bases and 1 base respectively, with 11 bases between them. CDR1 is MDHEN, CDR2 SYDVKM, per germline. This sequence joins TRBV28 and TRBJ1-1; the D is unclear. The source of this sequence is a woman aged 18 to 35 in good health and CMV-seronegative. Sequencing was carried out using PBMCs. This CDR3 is CASSEPGSNTEAFF. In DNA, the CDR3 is TGTGCCAGCAGTGAACCGGGATCGAACACTGAAGCTTTCTTT.